The T cell receptor beta chain under discussion was sequenced for a study of CD8 T cells in Susac syndrome. The CDR3 consists of 16 residues. V lost 2 bases, J lost 4 bases, and 9 bases stayed unmatched. Treatment-naive patients with stable or active relapsing-remitting disease served as multiple sclerosis controls. The RNA input was about 0.5 to 1 ug, and it was reverse transcribed with random hexamers. Amplification of TCR beta CDR3 by immunoSEQ multiplex PCR spanned 54 Vbeta and 13 Jbeta. Using its own MiXCR run on the immunoSEQ multiplex PCR reads, TCRdb lists one record per CDR3 protein. The sample lists about 300,000 distinct CDR3 sequences, 75% to 90% occurring once.

Sample: CD8+ T cells from PBMCs. This clonotype was sampled from a human donor with multiple sclerosis. The chain employs TRBV12-3 or TRBV12-4 and TRBJ1-1; 8 nucleotides match TRBD1. Written as DNA, the CDR3 is TGTGCCAGCAGTTTATTGTGGGGACAGGAATCCACTGAAGCTTTCTTT. Translated: CASSLLWGQESTEAFF.